The 22 T cell receptor beta chains below all came from one sample that was sequenced in a study of blood T cell repertoires in COVID-19. Sequenced by immunoSEQ multiplex PCR; TCRdb stores in-frame clones only, minus some. The repertoire holds hundreds of thousands of clones, with around 90% as singletons. The source material was peripheral blood. These receptor sequences come from a woman aged 25 to 39 with acute or convalescent COVID-19.

This chain connects TRBV5-1 to TRBJ2-7; 10 positions agree with TRBD2. V shed 6 bases, J shed 2 bases, and the junction held 5 bases outside the gene matches. This CDR3 is built from 14 residues. Per germline, CDR1 SGHRS and CDR2 YFSETQ. CDR3 DNA sequence: TGCGCCAGCAAAGCGGGAGGGATAACCTACGAGCAGTACTTC. Translation: CASKAGGITYEQYF.

This clone appeared a single time. The chain recombines TRBV7-9 with TRBJ1-1, with 9 bases fitting TRBD1. Trimming at V came to 1 base and at J to 8 bases, leaving 2 bases not matched to a gene. The CDR3 has 13 residues. Germline lookup yields CDR1 SEHNR and CDR2 FQNEAQ (reference sequence). CDR3 in DNA: TGTGCCAGCAGCTTAGATGGGACAGGGGAAGCTTTCTTT. This encodes CASSLDGTGEAFF. Together with reference TRBV7-9 and TRBJ1-1, the CDR3 gives the full variable domain: DTGVSQNPRHKITKRGQNVTFRCDPISEHNRLYWYRQTLGQGPEFLTYFQNEAQLEKSRLLSDRFSAERPKGSFSTLEIQRTEQGDSAMYLCASSLDGTGEAFFGQGTRLTVV.

V and J are TRBV27 and TRBJ2-2, with D possibly TRBD2 on 5 matching bases. Germline CDR1 is MNHEY and CDR2 is SMNVEV (reference sequence). Trimming pared 8 bases from V and 0 bases from J, leaving 10 bases between. The CDR3 is 14 residues long. CDR3 region: CASRGSTNTGELFF. The DNA for the CDR3 is TGTGCCAGCCGTGGGAGTACGAACACCGGGGAGCTGTTTTTT.

This rearrangement joins TRBV5-1 to TRBJ2-5, with D unresolved. CDR1 SGHRS and CDR2 YFSETQ come from the germline V gene. The CDR3 totals 14 residues. The ends were cut back, 1 base at V and 2 bases at J, with 9 bases in the middle. CDR3 nucleotide sequence: TGCGCCAGCAGCTTGCGAGGTCTGCAAGAGACCCAGTACTTC. Amino acid sequence: CASSLRGLQETQYF.

V usage is TRBV24-1 and J usage is TRBJ2-2, with 7 bases lining up with TRBD1. V dropped 7 bases and J dropped 0; count of bases not matched to a gene: 1. Germline CDR1 reads KGHDR; CDR2 reads SFDVKD. The CDR3 is 14 amino acids. CDR3 sequence (DNA): TGTGCCACCAGAGGGGGCGCGAACACCGGGGAGCTGTTTTTT. Translating it yields CATRGGANTGELFF.

The J gene is TRBJ2-1, the V gene TRBV18; a weak D match, TRBD2 (5 bases). Trimming pared 4 bases from V and 6 bases from J, leaving 13 bases between. The CDR3 extends over 14 amino acids. CDR1 is KGHSH, CDR2 LQKENI, per germline. The chain's CDR3 is CASSHPGIPNEQFF. The CDR3, as DNA: TGTGCCAGCTCACACCCCGGGATCCCCAATGAGCAGTTCTTC.

V gene TRBV7-9 combines with J gene TRBJ2-7, with 10 bases matching TRBD2. There are 15 residues in the CDR3. Trimming cost V 4 bases and J 3 bases; bases outside gene matches: 6. Germline-derived CDR1 and CDR2 are SEHNR and FQNEAQ (reference sequence). CDR3: CASSSLAGPFYEQYF. The CDR3 bases are TGTGCCAGCAGCTCACTAGCGGGACCTTTCTACGAGCAGTACTTC.

The V gene is TRBV7-2, the J gene TRBJ1-1; D is perhaps TRBD1 (5 bases). CDR1 is SGHTA and CDR2 is FQGNSA in the germline V gene. The V end lost 0 bases, the J end lost 4 bases, and 12 bases lay between the germline ends. The CDR3 totals 15 residues. CDR3 loop: CASSLAPLGGTEAFF. CDR3 DNA: TGTGCCAGCAGCTTAGCACCTCTGGGGGGCACTGAAGCTTTCTTT.

V gene TRBV9 combines with J gene TRBJ2-7; 7 nucleotides agree with TRBD2. The CDR3 runs 14 residues. Germline values: CDR1 SGDLS, CDR2 YYNGEE. Trimming cost V 2 bases and J 1 base; bases outside gene matches: 3. CDR3 sequence: CASSVTSESYEQYF. The DNA of the CDR3 is TGTGCCAGCAGCGTTACTAGCGAATCCTACGAGCAGTACTTC. Looking up the rest from reference TRBV9 and TRBJ2-7 gives the full variable domain: DSGVTQTPKHLITATGQRVTLRCSPRSGDLSVYWYQQSLDQGLQFLIQYYNGEERAKGNILERFSAQQFPDLHSELNLSSLELGDSALYFCASSVTSESYEQYFGPGTRLTVT.

This chain joins TRBV24-1 and TRBJ2-3; possibly TRBD1 for D (6 bases). The CDR3 is made up of 15 amino acids. Germline V gives CDR1 KGHDR, CDR2 SFDVKD. V lost 6 bases and J lost 6, with 18 bases in between. The CDR3 coding sequence is TGTGCCACCAGTCCTGGGACAATCTACCTGGATACGCAGTATTTT. Protein: CATSPGTIYLDTQYF.

The chain is built from TRBV19 and TRBJ2-2; 9 bases are shared with TRBD2. The CDR3 sequence is 18 residues long. Germline V gene lookup returns CDR1 LNHDA and CDR2 SQIVND (reference sequence). The J segment lost 2 bases and the V segment lost 2 bases, leaving 9 bases of the junction unmatched. The CDR3 DNA follows: TGTGCCAGTAGTATAACAGGCCGCCTAGCGGGAAACACCGGGGAGCTGTTTTTT. Encoded protein: CASSITGRLAGNTGELFF.

The J gene is TRBJ1-5, the V gene TRBV10-3; maybe TRBD1 (6 bases). The V gene's germline CDR1 is ENHRY and CDR2 SYGVKD. Between the trimmed V and J ends, which lost 9 bases and 0 bases, there was a span of 21 bases. This CDR3 is built from 17 residues. The CDR3 nucleotides read TGTGCCATGGGGCGAGGGACACAAGATCATAGCAATCAGCCCCAGCATTTT. It is translated as CAMGRGTQDHSNQPQHF.

The V gene is TRBV30, the J gene TRBJ2-3; D possibly corresponds to TRBD1 (5 bases). The CDR3 has 13 residues. Germline V gene sequence: CDR1 GTSNPN, CDR2 SVGIG (reference sequence). Trimming shortened V by 3 bases and J by 8 bases, and 15 bases separated the two germline ends. The CDR3 reads CAWSPLGAGTQYF. The CDR3, as DNA: TGTGCCTGGAGCCCCCTTGGGGCCGGTACGCAGTATTTT.

This clone was recorded only once. The chain uses TRBV28 and TRBJ1-2; D not resolved. The V gene lost 6 bases and the J gene lost 5 bases, with 13 bases spanning the gap. Germline V gene lookup returns CDR1 MDHEN and CDR2 SYDVKM. There are 13 residues in the CDR3. The CDR3 here is CASSRDTVYGYTF. CDR3 DNA: TGTGCCAGCAGCCGAGACACTGTATATGGCTACACCTTC.

This chain connects TRBV7-9 to TRBJ2-2, with D unresolved. The V and J ends lost 6 bases and 6 bases respectively, with 11 bases between them. The CDR3 is 13 amino acids. The germline V gene has CDR1 SEHNR and CDR2 FQNEAQ (reference sequence). The CDR3 spells CASSQPSAGELFF. CDR3 nucleotide sequence: TGTGCCAGCAGTCAACCCAGTGCCGGGGAGCTGTTTTTT.

The V gene is TRBV9, the J gene TRBJ2-7, with no clear D. Germline V gene lookup returns CDR1 SGDLS and CDR2 YYNGEE. The length of the CDR3 is 14 residues. Trimming stripped 0 bases from V and 5 bases from J, with 12 bases between. The CDR3 spells CASSVGGSWDEQYF. For the CDR3, the DNA is TGTGCCAGCAGCGTAGGAGGCAGCTGGGACGAGCAGTACTTC.

The table lists this clone with a count of one. The chain has TRBV27 and TRBJ2-7, with TRBD2 identical over 12 bases. The V segment lost 6 bases and the J segment 7 bases; nucleotides outside the gene matches: 10. This CDR3 has 15 residues. Germline CDR1 is MNHEY and CDR2 is SMNVEV (reference sequence). CDR3 in DNA: TGTGCCAGCAGGCCAGTTGGACTAGCGGGAAGTGAGCAGTACTTC. Protein product: CASRPVGLAGSEQYF.

This rearrangement joins TRBV24-1 to TRBJ2-1; 14 bases fit TRBD2. V lost 5 bases to trimming and J lost 7 bases; unmatched junction nucleotides: 3. Germline CDR1 KGHDR, CDR2 SFDVKD. The CDR3 covers 15 residues. The CDR3 region is CATSGGLAGDNEQFF. The CDR3 DNA sequence: TGTGCCACCAGTGGGGGACTAGCGGGGGATAATGAGCAGTTCTTC.

V and J are TRBV30 and TRBJ1-4, with D possibly being TRBD1 (5 bases). The germline V gene encodes CDR1 GTSNPN and CDR2 SVGIG (reference sequence). This CDR3 contains 15 residues. V lost 3 bases to trimming and J lost 3 bases, with 14 bases between them. The CDR3 nucleotides read TGTGCCTGGAGCAATTCAGGGCCCCCTAATGAAAAACTGTTTTTT. It translates to CAWSNSGPPNEKLFF.

V usage is TRBV6-5 and J usage is TRBJ2-5; possible D gene TRBD1, 5 bases. This CDR3 has 14 residues. Germline CDR1 is MNHEY and CDR2 is SVGAGI. V dropped 6 bases and J dropped 5 bases, with 16 bases sitting between them. The CDR3: CASRDGWGEETQYF. CDR3 DNA sequence: TGTGCCAGCAGGGACGGTTGGGGCGAGGAGACCCAGTACTTC.

V usage is TRBV6-2 or TRBV6-3 and J usage is TRBJ1-2; 10 nucleotides agree with TRBD1. Germline values: CDR1 MNHEY, CDR2 SVGEGT. Unmatched junction bases numbered 7, after V lost 2 bases and J lost 4 bases. The CDR3 has 16 amino acids. CDR3 sequence (DNA): TGTGCCAGCAGTTACCCATCCGGGACAGGGGTCTATGGCTACACCTTC. Amino acids: CASSYPSGTGVYGYTF.

V gene TRBV13 combines with J gene TRBJ2-6; tentatively, D is TRBD1 (5 bases). V was trimmed by 5 bases and J by 4 bases, leaving 9 bases between them. CDR3 size: 14 residues. CDR1 and CDR2 (germline): PRHDT, FYEKMQ (reference sequence). CDR3 nucleotide sequence: TGTGCCAGCAGCGACAGCTCAGGGGCCAACGTCCTGACTTTC. Its translation: CASSDSSGANVLTF.